Here is one T cell receptor beta chain with its context. In the authors' workflow: Cell counts per sample came from amplifying reference gene primers. Assay used: immunoSEQ multiplex PCR; TCRdb lists only in-frame clones, some missing. V and J calls and clone size follow that table, whereas D and trimming were derived from the DNA. The sample contains about 170,000 clones, 85% of which appear only once. The CDR3 has 16 residues. The germline V gene encodes CDR1 SGDLS and CDR2 YYNGEE. Trimming shortened V by 3 bases and J by 0 bases, and 15 bases separated the two germline ends. Seattle researchers signed up patients amid active infection and tracked them longitudinally. This entry is derived from a study of blood T cell repertoires in COVID-19. Study background: COVID-19 samples, acute and convalescent, were from the United States, Italy and Spain. The analysed material was cDNA or gDNA that came from T cells, B-cell-depleted T cells, or PBMCs.

The specimen was peripheral blood. This chain joins TRBV9 and TRBJ1-1; D may be TRBD1 (5 bases). This sequence originates from a woman older than 75 with COVID-19, enrolled during active disease. CDR3 loop: CASSAREGSMNTEAFF. CDR3 coding DNA: TGTGCCAGCAGCGCTCGGGAGGGGAGCATGAACACTGAAGCTTTCTTT.